The rows below give T cell receptor beta chains drawn from one sample of a study of T cell responses to AZD1222 COVID-19 vaccine. The method was immunoSEQ multiplex PCR; TCRdb's version includes in-frame clones alone and lacks a portion of them. The repertoire holds roughly 160,000 clones, with 80% to 90% as singletons. The starting material was peripheral blood, obtained on day 0 of AZD1222 vaccination. The source is an adult in good health. The CDR3 runs from the conserved cysteine through the conserved F or W. The order of the fields is CDR3 DNA, CDR3 protein, clone size, V gene, J gene, D gene. D genes are given only for firm matches. Part of the rows lack a size; the others show once, few, many or a class for expanded clones.

DNA: TGCGCCAGCAGCCAAAGGATAGGAGATCCTACCAAAATAGCCAAAAACATTCAGTACTTC
CDR3: CASSQRIGDPTKIAKNIQYF
size: NA
V: TRBV4-1
J: TRBJ2-4
D: NA

DNA: TGTGCCAGCAGCCCCCCGGGACAGATTAACTATGGCTACACCTTC
CDR3: CASSPPGQINYGYTF
size: NA
V: TRBV4-2
J: TRBJ1-2
D: TRBD1

DNA: TGTGCCAGCAGTTTACCTTGGGGGGGAGGGACCTATAATTCACCCCTCCACTTT
CDR3: CASSLPWGGGTYNSPLHF
size: NA
V: TRBV28
J: TRBJ1-6
D: NA

DNA: TGTGCCAGCAGCTTCGGGGTAGGAGAGACCCAGTACTTC
CDR3: CASSFGVGETQYF
size: NA
V: TRBV7-3
J: TRBJ2-5
D: NA

DNA: TGCGCCAGCAGCCCCATACAAAATTCGAAAGCTTTCTTT
CDR3: CASSPIQNSKAFF
size: NA
V: TRBV4-1
J: TRBJ1-1
D: NA

DNA: TGTGCCAGCAGCCCGGGACAGGGCAGCGGGTCGGACACTGAAGCTTTCTTT
CDR3: CASSPGQGSGSDTEAFF
size: once
V: TRBV9
J: TRBJ1-1
D: TRBD1

DNA: TGTGCCAGTAGGCTGTACACCGGGGAGCTGTTTTTT
CDR3: CASRLYTGELFF
size: NA
V: TRBV19
J: TRBJ2-2
D: NA

DNA: TGTGCCACCAGAGAGGGGAGAACCGGGGAGCTGTTTTTT
CDR3: CATREGRTGELFF
size: once
V: TRBV24-1
J: TRBJ2-2
D: NA

DNA: TGTGCCAGCTCACCACAGGGGGGTGGCTACACCTTC
CDR3: CASSPQGGGYTF
size: NA
V: TRBV18
J: TRBJ1-2
D: NA

DNA: TGTGCCAGCAGACCAGGGGTCCAGATGAACACTGAAGCTTTCTTT
CDR3: CASRPGVQMNTEAFF
size: NA
V: TRBV6-5
J: TRBJ1-1
D: NA

DNA: TGTGCCAGCAGTGCCCTGACACCCATGTTTCCCAATGAGCAGTTCTTC
CDR3: CASSALTPMFPNEQFF
size: NA
V: TRBV6-1
J: TRBJ2-1
D: NA

DNA: TGTGCCAGCACCGCGGGTAGCGGGGGCCGGGAGACCCAGTACTTC
CDR3: CASTAGSGGRETQYF
size: NA
V: TRBV6-5
J: TRBJ2-5
D: TRBD2

DNA: TGTGCCAGCAGCCAAAGGACGTCAAACTATGGCTACACCTTC
CDR3: CASSQRTSNYGYTF
size: NA
V: TRBV14
J: TRBJ1-2
D: NA

DNA: TGTGCCAGCAGTGAAAGCGGGCGGAATGCAAACTATGGCTACACCTTC
CDR3: CASSESGRNANYGYTF
size: NA
V: TRBV6-1
J: TRBJ1-2
D: NA

DNA: TGTGCCAGCAGTCAGACAGCTAACTATGGCTACACCTTC
CDR3: CASSQTANYGYTF
size: NA
V: TRBV28
J: TRBJ1-2
D: NA

DNA: TGTGCCAGCAGCTTGGGGGTCGGGCGTGGCAATCAGCCCCAGCATTTT
CDR3: CASSLGVGRGNQPQHF
size: NA
V: TRBV5-6
J: TRBJ1-5
D: NA

DNA: TGTGCCAGCAGCCTCCGGCGGGCTAGCGGGGGGGCTAATGAGCAGTTCTTC
CDR3: CASSLRRASGGANEQFF
size: NA
V: TRBV7-6
J: TRBJ2-1
D: TRBD2

DNA: TGTGCCAGCAGCTCGATGGGCACTGAAGCTTTCTTT
CDR3: CASSSMGTEAFF
size: NA
V: TRBV7-9
J: TRBJ1-1
D: NA

DNA: TGTGCCAGCAGTTCAGGAACAGGGGGCAGGGTCAATCAGCCCCAGCATTTT
CDR3: CASSSGTGGRVNQPQHF
size: NA
V: TRBV27
J: TRBJ1-5
D: TRBD1

DNA: TGTGCCAGCAGCAACCGACGGGATGAGACAGATACGCAGTATTTT
CDR3: CASSNRRDETDTQYF
size: NA
V: TRBV21-1
J: TRBJ2-3
D: NA

DNA: TGCAGCGTCACCGGGACAGAGAGATACAATGAGCAGTTCTTC
CDR3: CSVTGTERYNEQFF
size: NA
V: TRBV29-1
J: TRBJ2-1
D: TRBD1

DNA: TGTGCCAGCAGAAAGGAGACAAATCAGCCCCAGCATTTT
CDR3: CASRKETNQPQHF
size: NA
V: TRBV12-3/TRBV12-4
J: TRBJ1-5
D: NA